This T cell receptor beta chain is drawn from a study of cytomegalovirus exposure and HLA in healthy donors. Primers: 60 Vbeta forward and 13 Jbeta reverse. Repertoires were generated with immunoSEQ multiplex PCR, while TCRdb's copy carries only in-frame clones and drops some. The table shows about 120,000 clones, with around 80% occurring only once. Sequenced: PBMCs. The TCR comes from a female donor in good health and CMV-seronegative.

CDR3 protein: CASSQERAGTGMGETQYF. In nucleotides, the CDR3 is TGTGCCAGCAGCCAAGAACGGGCCGGGACAGGGATGGGGGAGACCCAGTACTTC. The chain has TRBV14 and TRBJ2-5, with 9 positions matching TRBD1. Germline V gives CDR1 SGHDN, CDR2 FVKESK. J was trimmed by 5 bases and V by 0 bases; bases with no gene match: 13. The CDR3 runs to 18 residues.